The 25 T cell receptor beta chains reported below all come from one sample, sequenced in a study of cytomegalovirus exposure and HLA in healthy donors. A multiplex PCR was run with 60 Vbeta primers and 13 Jbeta primers. Some clones are missing from TCRdb's copy, which holds only in-frame ones; the method was immunoSEQ multiplex PCR. The table includes fewer than 25,000 clones, 70% to 80% detected once. Material: PBMCs. The receptors derive from a man aged 60 to 69 in good health and CMV-seronegative.

This clone was counted only a few times. The chain recombines TRBV10-2 with TRBJ1-6; D unclear. Germline V lookup: CDR1 WSHSY, CDR2 SAAADI. Trimming removed 5 bases from V and 0 bases from J, with 8 bases in between. The CDR3 totals 15 residues. The CDR3 loop reads CASSTASSYNSPLHF. DNA for the CDR3: TGCGCCAGCAGTACCGCCAGCTCCTATAATTCACCCCTCCACTTT.

This clone was found a few times. The chain couples TRBV20-1 to TRBJ1-2; possible D gene TRBD1, 6 bases. V lost 6 bases, J lost 4 bases, and 9 bases lay in between. Germline CDR1 reads DFQATT; CDR2 reads SNEGSKA (reference sequence). The CDR3 length is 11 residues. The CDR3 nucleotides are TGCAGTGCCCCAGGGGTCTATGGCTACACCTTC. Protein sequence: CSAPGVYGYTF.

The table lists this clone with a few counts. The chain combines TRBV19 with TRBJ2-3; TRBD2 is a possible D gene (7 bases). Trimming removed 7 bases at V and 6 bases at J, with 20 bases between. The CDR3 has 15 amino acids. Germline-derived CDR1 and CDR2 are LNHDA and SQIVND (reference sequence). The CDR3 region has the DNA TGTGCCAGTACTCGAGGGGGAGGGGGATCCGATACGCAGTATTTT. Amino acid sequence: CASTRGGGGSDTQYF.

CDR3 sequence reads: CASRRRTGTNTEAFF. CDR3 sequence (DNA): TGTGCCAGTAGGAGGCGGACAGGGACTAACACTGAAGCTTTCTTT. The V and J genes are TRBV19 and TRBJ1-1, with 8 bases matching TRBD1. The CDR3 sequence is 15 residues long. The J segment lost 2 bases and the V segment lost 6 bases, leaving 8 bases of the junction unmatched. Germline CDR1 and CDR2: LNHDA and SQIVND (reference sequence).

The V gene is TRBV7-6, the J gene TRBJ2-1; 7 nucleotides line up with TRBD2. With V trimmed by 1 base and J by 5 bases, 5 bases remained unmatched. In germline, CDR1 is SGHVS, CDR2 FNYEAQ. There are 15 residues in the CDR3. The CDR3 bases are TGTGCCAGCAGCTTAGTGGCAGCGGGGAACAATGAGCAGTTCTTC. This codes for CASSLVAAGNNEQFF.

The chain uses TRBV5-1 and TRBJ2-1; TRBD2 agrees at 10 bases. The CDR3 extends over 16 amino acids. CDR1 and CDR2 (germline): SGHRS, YFSETQ. With 0 bases clipped from V and 9 bases from J, the junction kept 9 bases outside the gene matches. The CDR3 bases are TGCGCCAGCAGCTTGGAACGTCTAGCGGGAGTGGGTGAGCAGTTCTTC. The encoded protein is CASSLERLAGVGEQFF.

This rearrangement joins TRBV6-6 to TRBJ2-7, with 13 bases fitting TRBD2. J gave up 4 bases and V 6 bases, and 9 bases lay outside the gene matches. There are 16 residues in the CDR3. The germline CDR1 and CDR2 sequences are MNHNY and SVGAGI (reference sequence). CDR3 DNA: TGTGCCAGCAGCCAGGGCACTAGCGGGAGGGGGTACGAGCAGTACTTC. Encoded protein: CASSQGTSGRGYEQYF.

The chain links TRBV7-3 to TRBJ2-5; no clear D. This CDR3 contains 13 residues. The V gene lost 2 bases and the J gene lost 1 base, with 5 bases spanning the gap. Germline CDR1 and CDR2: SGHTA and FQGTGA. The CDR3 DNA is TGTGCCAGCAGCTTATTCTCCCAAGAGACCCAGTACTTC. Protein sequence: CASSLFSQETQYF.

The DNA of the CDR3 is TGTGCCAGCAGCCTAGGGGGGAGGCTGAACACCGGGGAGCTGTTTTTT. This encodes CASSLGGRLNTGELFF. The chain links TRBV7-6 to TRBJ2-2, with D perhaps matching TRBD1 or TRBD2 (6 bases each). Trimming stripped 5 bases from V and 1 base from J, with 14 bases between. The CDR3 has 16 amino acids. Germline lookup yields CDR1 SGHVS and CDR2 FNYEAQ.

This sequence joins TRBV6-1 and TRBJ2-5, with TRBD2 identical over 8 bases. The CDR3 totals 15 residues. Germline V gene sequence: CDR1 MNHNS, CDR2 SASEGT. The V gene end was trimmed by 6 bases and the J gene end by 2 bases; junction bases not matched to a gene: 8. CDR3 sequence reads: CASRRLASLQETQYF. CDR3 DNA: TGTGCCAGCAGGCGACTAGCGAGCCTGCAAGAGACCCAGTACTTC.

The chain uses TRBV6-1 and TRBJ2-7, with D tentatively TRBD2 (6 bases). Trimming removed 8 bases from V and 4 bases from J, with 6 bases in between. The CDR3 is made up of 10 amino acids. Germline CDR1 is MNHNS and CDR2 is SASEGT. The CDR3 DNA reads TGTGCCAGCCGGGGGTACGAGCAGTACTTC. Translation gives CASRGYEQYF.

The CDR3 DNA is TGTGCCAGCAGTGGCGGGACTAGCGGGAGGGCTGAGCAGTACTTC. Its translation is CASSGGTSGRAEQYF. The rearrangement joins TRBV6-6 to TRBJ2-7, with TRBD2 matching 16 bases. CDR1 is MNHNY and CDR2 is SVGAGI in the germline V gene (reference sequence). The CDR3 contains 15 residues. J lost 7 bases, V lost 5 bases, and 5 bases had no gene match.

Note on this clone: This sample also contains other DNA sequences that code for the same CDR3. This rearrangement joins TRBV7-9 to TRBJ2-3; 8 positions match TRBD2. Germline V lookup: CDR1 SEHNR, CDR2 FQNEAQ (reference sequence). CDR3 size: 15 residues. V lost 5 bases, J lost 6 bases, and 10 bases stayed unmatched. The CDR3, as DNA: TGTGCCAGCAGCCTAGAGGTAGCGGGGTCCGATACGCAGTATTTT. Translating it yields CASSLEVAGSDTQYF.

CDR3 residues: CASRPQGNLGQPQHF. Here the CDR3 DNA reads TGTGCCAGTAGACCACAGGGGAACTTGGGTCAGCCCCAGCATTTT. J is TRBJ1-5 and V is TRBV19; 7 bases fit TRBD1. V was pared by 6 bases and J by 6 bases, with 11 bases of the junction left unmatched. CDR1 and CDR2 (germline): LNHDA, SQIVND (reference sequence). This CDR3 comprises 15 residues.

The rearrangement joins TRBV5-6 to TRBJ2-7; tentative D call: TRBD1 (6 bases). The CDR3 is 15 residues long. Germline values: CDR1 SGHDT, CDR2 YYEEEE. V lost 5 bases and J 0 bases, leaving 15 bases between the germline ends. The CDR3 DNA follows: TGTGCCAGCAGACGGAAACCGACAGGCTCCTACGAGCAGTACTTC. This translates into CASRRKPTGSYEQYF.

CDR3 bases: TGTGCCAGCAGCCGACTCCAGGGGGAAGATACGCAGTATTTT. Translating gives CASSRLQGEDTQYF. The V call is TRBV7-9, the J call TRBJ2-3; 7 nucleotides align to TRBD1. The CDR3 is 14 residues long. The junction had 7 bases not matched to a gene; V was cut back by 5 bases and J by 5 bases. Germline loops: CDR1 SEHNR, CDR2 FQNEAQ (reference sequence).

The CDR3 DNA reads as TGTGCCAGCAGCCGAGCAGGGACTAGCGCAATAAGTGAGCAGTTCTTC. It translates to CASSRAGTSAISEQFF. This rearrangement joins TRBV7-6 to TRBJ2-1; TRBD2 matches at 10 bases. The CDR3 sequence is 16 residues long. The V gene's germline CDR1 is SGHVS and CDR2 FNYEAQ. The V segment lost 5 bases and the J segment 9 bases; nucleotides outside the gene matches: 13.

This clone was counted once. V gene TRBV4-1 combines with J gene TRBJ1-2, with a weak D call TRBD1 (5 bases). CDR1 and CDR2 (germline): MGHRA, YSYEKL. The V end lost 2 bases, the J end lost 4 bases, and 14 bases lay between the germline ends. The CDR3 has 15 amino acids. The CDR3 nucleotides read TGCGCCAGCAGCCAACTACGGGGGGGAGGCTATGGCTACACCTTC. This sequence encodes CASSQLRGGGYGYTF.

The chain uses TRBV6-5 and TRBJ2-7; D remains ambiguous. Trimming shortened V by 6 bases and J by 1 base, and 13 bases separated the two germline ends. The CDR3 consists of 14 residues. The germline gives CDR1 MNHEY, CDR2 SVGAGI. The chain's CDR3 is CASSPRRGSYEQYF. CDR3 bases: TGTGCCAGCAGCCCACGTAGAGGTTCCTACGAGCAGTACTTC.

The chain uses TRBV7-8 and TRBJ2-5; 13 bases line up with TRBD2. The junction had 2 bases not matched to a gene; V was cut back by 5 bases and J by 2 bases. The length of the CDR3 is 15 residues. CDR1 is SGHVS and CDR2 is FQNEAQ in the germline V gene. The CDR3 protein is CASSTSGGVQETQYF. The CDR3 bases are TGTGCCAGCAGCACTAGCGGGGGGGTTCAAGAGACCCAGTACTTC.

Regarding this clone: An end of the junction does not agree with germline; a read error may underlie this. This chain joins TRBV6-4 and TRBJ2-1, with TRBD2 matching 12 bases. Germline V lookup: CDR1 MRHNA, CDR2 SNTAGT. CDR3 length equals 15 residues. Here the CDR3 DNA reads TGTTCCAGCAGTGACTCGACTAGCGGGAGCAATGAGCAGTTCTTC. Its translation: CSSSDSTSGSNEQFF.

This clone was detected only a few times. The CDR3 DNA sequence: TGCGCCAGCAGCTTGGGGAGCTCCTACAATGAGCAGTTCTTC. Its translation is CASSLGSSYNEQFF. The genes are TRBV5-1 and TRBJ2-1; D call uncertain. The length of the CDR3 is 14 residues. Germline-derived CDR1 and CDR2 are SGHRS and YFSETQ. With 0 bases removed from V and 0 bases from J, the gap between germline ends came to 4 bases.

This clone appeared a single time. V gene TRBV21-1 combines with J gene TRBJ2-7; TRBD2 is taken as the D call from the table, unchecked against the DNA. TRBV21-1 is flagged as a pseudogene. This CDR3 spans 19 amino acids. CDR3 sequence: CASSKAPGLAGGPDYEQYF. For the CDR3, the DNA is TGTGCCAGCAGCAAAGCGCCGGGACTAGCGGGAGGTCCCGACTACGAGCAGTACTTC.

The rearrangement joins TRBV5-1 to TRBJ2-1; D remains ambiguous. The CDR3 has 12 amino acids. Germline-derived CDR1 and CDR2 are SGHRS and YFSETQ. V was trimmed by 6 bases and J by 5 bases, leaving 9 bases between them. CDR3 DNA sequence: TGCGCCAGCAAGCGCGCGAACAATGAGCAGTTCTTC. Amino acid sequence: CASKRANNEQFF.

This chain links TRBV7-2 with TRBJ2-1, with D tentatively TRBD2 (6 bases). CDR3 length: 15 amino acids. In germline, CDR1 is SGHTA, CDR2 FQGNSA. V dropped 6 bases and J dropped 1 base, with 13 bases sitting between them. The chain's CDR3 is CASRLGLASYNEQFF. The CDR3 bases are TGTGCCAGCAGGCTGGGACTGGCATCCTACAATGAGCAGTTCTTC.